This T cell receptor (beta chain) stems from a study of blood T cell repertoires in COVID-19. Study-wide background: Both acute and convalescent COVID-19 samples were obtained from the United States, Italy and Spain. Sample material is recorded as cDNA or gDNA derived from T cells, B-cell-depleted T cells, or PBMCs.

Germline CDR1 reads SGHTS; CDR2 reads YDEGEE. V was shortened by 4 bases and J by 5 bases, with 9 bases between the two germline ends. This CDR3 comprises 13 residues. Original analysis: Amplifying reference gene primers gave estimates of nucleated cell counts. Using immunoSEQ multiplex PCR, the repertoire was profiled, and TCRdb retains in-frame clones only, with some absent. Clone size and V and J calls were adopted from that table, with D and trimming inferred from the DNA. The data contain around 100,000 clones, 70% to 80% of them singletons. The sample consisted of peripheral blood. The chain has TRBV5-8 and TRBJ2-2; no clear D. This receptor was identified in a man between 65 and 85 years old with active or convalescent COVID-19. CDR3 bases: TGTGCCAGCAGCATCGATCGGACCGGGGAGCTGTTTTTT. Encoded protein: CASSIDRTGELFF.